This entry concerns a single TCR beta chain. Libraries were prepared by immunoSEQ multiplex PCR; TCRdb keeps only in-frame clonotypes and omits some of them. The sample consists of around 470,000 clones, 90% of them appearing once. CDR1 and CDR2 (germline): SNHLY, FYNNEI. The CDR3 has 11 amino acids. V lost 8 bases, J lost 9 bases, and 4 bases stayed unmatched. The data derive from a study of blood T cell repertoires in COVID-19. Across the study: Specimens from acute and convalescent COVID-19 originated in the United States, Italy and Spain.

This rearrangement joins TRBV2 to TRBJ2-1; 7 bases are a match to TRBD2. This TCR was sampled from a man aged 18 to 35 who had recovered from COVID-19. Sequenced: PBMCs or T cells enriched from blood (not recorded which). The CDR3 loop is CASVSGGEQFF. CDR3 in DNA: TGTGCCAGCGTTTCGGGAGGTGAGCAGTTCTTC.